This entry lists 5 T cell receptor beta chains sequenced from one sample in a study of blood T cell repertoires in COVID-19. Profiled with immunoSEQ multiplex PCR; TCRdb holds only in-frame clones, not every one. Of about 14,000 clones listed, around 82% were seen once; the top ten hold 14%. The sequenced sample was peripheral blood. Source of these receptors: a human donor in a cohort sampled during active COVID-19.

The gene calls are TRBV28 and TRBJ2-1, with 10 positions matching TRBD2. CDR1 MDHEN and CDR2 SYDVKM come from the germline V gene. This CDR3 region has 16 residues. The V gene end was trimmed by 4 bases and the J gene end by 5 bases; junction bases not matched to a gene: 8. CDR3 protein: CASSYESGRGDNEQFF. CDR3 bases: TGTGCCAGCAGTTACGAAAGCGGGAGGGGAGACAATGAGCAGTTCTTC.

The V and J genes are TRBV3-1 (or the pseudogene TRBV3-2) and TRBJ2-1; tentatively, D is TRBD1 (6 bases). Germline values: CDR1 LGHDT, CDR2 YNNKEL (reference sequence). V lost 4 bases to trimming and J lost 7 bases, with 8 bases between them. This CDR3 spans 12 amino acids. CDR3 sequence (DNA): TGTGCCAGCAGCCTTCAGGGGAATGAGCAGTTCTTC. Translating it yields CASSLQGNEQFF.

The gene calls are TRBV5-1 and TRBJ2-1, with 8 nucleotides matching TRBD2. Per the germline V gene, CDR1 is SGHRS and CDR2 is YFSETQ. The CDR3 runs 17 residues. After removal of 0 bases from V and 10 bases from J, the junction contained 15 bases not matched to a gene. CDR3 amino acids: CASSLAGVGTSVGEQFF. CDR3 DNA: TGCGCCAGCAGCTTGGCCGGTGTGGGGACTAGTGTGGGAGAGCAGTTCTTC.

The chain links TRBV11-3 to TRBJ1-2; D gene unclear. Germline V gene data show CDR1 as SGHNT and CDR2 as YENEEA. V shed 3 bases and J shed 9 bases, with 14 bases lying between them. There are 13 residues in the CDR3. In DNA form, the CDR3 reads TGTGCCAGCAGCTTCGACGGGGATTCAAGCTACACCTTC. Translation: CASSFDGDSSYTF.

The V and J genes are TRBV7-9 and TRBJ2-5; no firm D call. The CDR3 length is 14 residues. Between the trimmed V and J ends, which lost 2 bases and 2 bases, there was a span of 9 bases. Per germline, CDR1 SEHNR and CDR2 FQNEAQ (reference sequence). In DNA form, the CDR3 reads TGTGCCAGCAGCTTAACAGATACACAAGAGACCCAGTACTTC. It codes for CASSLTDTQETQYF.